Listed below are T cell receptor beta chains from one sample, sequenced in a study of blood T cell repertoires in COVID-19. TCRdb's table, derived via immunoSEQ multiplex PCR, lists solely in-frame clones and lacks some. Of roughly 84,000 clones listed, over 70% are singletons. Sequences were obtained from peripheral blood. These receptors were obtained from a woman aged 45-59 years with acute or convalescent COVID-19. Each CDR3 is given with its conserved first and last residue. The D gene is left open where the match is weak. Clone size is given for some rows only: seen once, a few or many times, or a class if the clone is expanded.

>-|TRBV20-1|-|TRBJ2-2
TGCAGTGCTAGACGGTCCGGGGAGCTGTTTTTT
CSARRSGELFF
>-|TRBV14|-|TRBJ2-5
TGTGCCAGCAGCCAAGTAGCTAGTAGGTGGTCGGAGACCCAGTACTTC
CASSQVASRWSETQYF
>-|TRBV15|-|TRBJ1-4
TGTGCCACCACCCAGAGCCAGGGCTCAAATGAAAAACTGTTTTTT
CATTQSQGSNEKLFF
>-|TRBV10-3|-|TRBJ1-1
TGTGCCATCAGTGGGGGGCCAGGGTTGAACACTGAAGCTTTCTTT
CAISGGPGLNTEAFF
>-|TRBV2|-|TRBJ2-3
TGTGCCACTCGAGGACCCGGGACTTTCACAGATACGCAGTATTTT
CATRGPGTFTDTQYF
>-|TRBV18|-|TRBJ1-1
TGTGCCAGCTCACCAACGCGTACCGCCACTGAAGCTTTCTTT
CASSPTRTATEAFF
>TRBD2|TRBV28|-|TRBJ2-3
TGTGCCAGCAGTCCCCTGCGGGGGGGCTTTCCCTCCACAGATACGCAGTATTTT
CASSPLRGGFPSTDTQYF
>TRBD1|TRBV6-1|-|TRBJ1-2
TGTGCCAGCAGTGAAGCGCAGGGGGCCCGACTCTATGGCTACACCTTC
CASSEAQGARLYGYTF
>-|TRBV7-6|once|TRBJ2-3
TGTGCCAGCAGCTTAAATCCTGCAGATACGCAGTATTTT
CASSLNPADTQYF
>TRBD1|TRBV5-1|-|TRBJ1-1
TGCGCCAGCAGCTTGGGACTCGGACAGGGTTCCACTGAAGCTTTCTTT
CASSLGLGQGSTEAFF
>TRBD2|TRBV27|-|TRBJ2-1
TGTGCCAGCAGTTTGGCGGCAGCGGGGGGGTACTACAATGAGCAGTTCTTC
CASSLAAAGGYYNEQFF
>TRBD1|TRBV5-1|-|TRBJ1-1
TGCGCCAGCAGCTCGGGGACAGGGGGCTGGGGCACTGAAGCTTTCTTT
CASSSGTGGWGTEAFF
>-|TRBV7-9|-|TRBJ1-2
TGTGCCAGCATAGCGCAGTTTAACTATGGCTACACCTTC
CASIAQFNYGYTF
>-|TRBV18|-|TRBJ1-6
TGTGCCAGCTCCCTTAGCGTCCCAACCGGCAATTCACCCCTCCACTTT
CASSLSVPTGNSPLHF
>TRBD1|TRBV9|-|TRBJ1-2
TGTGCCAGCAGCGTAGGGGACAGTTCCTTAATCTATGGCTACACCTTC
CASSVGDSSLIYGYTF
>-|TRBV10-3|-|TRBJ1-6
TGTGCCATCAGGCCTGACAGAGATTCACCCCTCCACTTT
CAIRPDRDSPLHF
>-|TRBV28|few|TRBJ1-3
TGTGCCAGCATCCAGGACTCTGGAAACACCATATATTTT
CASIQDSGNTIYF
>-|TRBV7-2|-|TRBJ1-3
TGTGCCAGCAGCTCCTGGGGGGGTAGTGGAAACACCATATATTTT
CASSSWGGSGNTIYF
>-|TRBV24-1|-|TRBJ1-5
TGTGCCACCAGTGATCTACAGACCAATCAGCCCCAGCATTTT
CATSDLQTNQPQHF
>TRBD2|TRBV28|-|TRBJ2-5
TGTGCCAGCAGTTTATACGGGGGGGGCTCGCAAGAGACCCAGTACTTC
CASSLYGGGSQETQYF
>-|TRBV24-1|once|TRBJ2-3
TGTGCCACCAGTGATTTCGCGACGGGGAGGACGCAGTATTTT
CATSDFATGRTQYF
>TRBD2|TRBV4-1|once|TRBJ2-1
TGCGCCAGCAGCCGCGATATAGCGGGGGCCAGCTCCTACAATGAGCAGTTCTTC
CASSRDIAGASSYNEQFF
>-|TRBV6-5|-|TRBJ2-7
TGTGCCAGCAGTATAGACAGCTCCTACGAGCAGTACTTC
CASSIDSSYEQYF
>-|TRBV7-2|once|TRBJ1-5
TGTGCCAGCAGCTTAGACGGTTCCCTTAATCAGCCCCAGCATTTT
CASSLDGSLNQPQHF
>-|TRBV7-8|-|TRBJ1-1
TGTGCCAGCAGCTTAGAAGCGCGCAGGGCGACTGAAGCTTTCTTT
CASSLEARRATEAFF
>TRBD2|TRBV7-9|-|TRBJ2-7
TGTGCCAGCAGCATAACTAGCGGGCGAGCCTACGAGCAGTACTTC
CASSITSGRAYEQYF
>-|TRBV28|-|TRBJ2-2
TGTGCCAGCAGTACCCCCTCGCAGGGGTCGAACACCGGGGAGCTGTTTTTT
CASSTPSQGSNTGELFF
>-|TRBV12-3/TRBV12-4|-|TRBJ1-6
TGTGCCAGCAGTTCCTACCCCAGGGAGGACATCCACTTT
CASSSYPREDIHF
>-|TRBV27|-|TRBJ2-5
TGTGCCAGCAGTGATCCGTCGCTAGAGGGAGAGACCCAGTACTTC
CASSDPSLEGETQYF
>-|TRBV12-3/TRBV12-4|few|TRBJ2-7
TGTGCCAGCAGCCCCGGACAGTACGAGCAGTACTTC
CASSPGQYEQYF
>TRBD2|TRBV7-2|-|TRBJ2-5
TGTGCCAGCAGCTTAGTGCTCAAGCGGGGGGTGGTAGAGACCCAGTACTTC
CASSLVLKRGVVETQYF
>-|TRBV27|-|TRBJ1-6
TGTGCCAGCAAGCGGAGCTCCTATAATTCACCCCTCCACTTT
CASKRSSYNSPLHF
>TRBD2|TRBV7-8|-|TRBJ2-3
TGTGCCAGCAGCTTTCCACTGGGCCGGCGGGGGAGCACAGATACGCAGTATTTT
CASSFPLGRRGSTDTQYF
>-|TRBV7-9|-|TRBJ2-5
TGTGCCAGCAGCTTCGACCCGGGTGGAGAGACCCAGTACTTC
CASSFDPGGETQYF
>-|TRBV2|-|TRBJ2-4
TGTGCCAGCCTTCCAGGATGGGAGAACATTCAGTACTTC
CASLPGWENIQYF
>TRBD1|TRBV28|-|TRBJ1-1
TGTGCCAGCAGTCCCGGACAGGGGGCGCCGGCTTTCTTT
CASSPGQGAPAFF
>TRBD2|TRBV9|few|TRBJ2-5
TGTGCCAGCAGCGTAGAGGGAGGGGCGGAGACCCAGTACTTC
CASSVEGGAETQYF
>-|TRBV19|-|TRBJ2-1
TGTGCCAGTAGTAAGGGGCGGTGGGAACTCGGCTCCTACAATGAGCAGTTCTTC
CASSKGRWELGSYNEQFF
>TRBD2|TRBV7-2|-|TRBJ2-3
TGTGCCAGCAGCTTAGTACTAGCGGGGGGATTGAGCACAGATACGCAGTATTTT
CASSLVLAGGLSTDTQYF
>-|TRBV7-6|-|TRBJ2-1
TGTGCCAGCAGCCCGTCGCAGGGGAGCTCCTACAATGAGCAGTTCTTC
CASSPSQGSSYNEQFF
>TRBD2|TRBV7-6|-|TRBJ2-3
TGTGCCAGCAGCTTAGAGGTGACTAGCGGGGTCACAGATACGCAGTATTTT
CASSLEVTSGVTDTQYF
>-|TRBV5-1|few|TRBJ1-2
TGCGCCAGCAGCTTGGCCCGGGATGTCTATGGCTACACCTTC
CASSLARDVYGYTF